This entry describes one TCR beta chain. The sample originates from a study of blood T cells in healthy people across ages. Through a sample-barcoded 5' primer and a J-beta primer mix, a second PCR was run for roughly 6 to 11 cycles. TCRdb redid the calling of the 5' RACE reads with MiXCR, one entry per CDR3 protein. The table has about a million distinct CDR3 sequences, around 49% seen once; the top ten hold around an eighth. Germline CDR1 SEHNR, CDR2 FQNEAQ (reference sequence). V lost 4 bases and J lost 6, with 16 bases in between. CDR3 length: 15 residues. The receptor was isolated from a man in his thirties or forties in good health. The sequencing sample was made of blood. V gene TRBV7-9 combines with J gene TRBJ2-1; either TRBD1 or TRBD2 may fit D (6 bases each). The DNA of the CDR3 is TGTGCCAGCAGCTATCCCCGGGGGCGATCCAATGAGCAGTTCTTC. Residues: CASSYPRGRSNEQFF.